This T cell receptor beta chain was retrieved from a study of T-cell memory formation after mild COVID-19. TCRdb passed the 5' RACE reads through MiXCR, listing each CDR3 protein once. The table lists over 150,000 distinct CDR3 sequences, 10% to 15% of them singletons. Trimming shortened V by 3 bases and J by 0 bases, and 14 bases separated the two germline ends. The length of the CDR3 is 15 residues. Germline V gives CDR1 DFQATT, CDR2 SNEGSKA (reference sequence). This clonotype was sampled from a man between 18 and 29 years old who had mild COVID-19 (a few samples of this study predate the infection). Cell type and time point are not known. The gene calls are TRBV20-1 and TRBJ1-1; D may be TRBD1 (6 bases). The sequenced material came from PBMCs or a T cell subset sorted from them (not recorded which). CDR3 in amino acids: CSARFTGLMNTEAFF. The CDR3 coding sequence is TGCAGTGCTAGGTTTACAGGGCTCATGAACACTGAAGCTTTCTTT.